Sequencing of this TCR beta chain was carried out in a study of blood T cells in healthy people across ages. The CDR3 has 14 amino acids. The germline V gene encodes CDR1 SEHNR and CDR2 FQNEAQ (reference sequence). Then a second PCR, running about 7 to 11 cycles, was carried out with a sample-barcoded 5' primer and a J-beta primer mix. From the 5' RACE reads, TCRdb called clonotypes with MiXCR, one entry per CDR3 protein. The sample lists more than 800,000 distinct CDR3 sequences, less than 50% seen once, with around 18% in the top ten. The study's findings and limits: Whereas aged donors had fewer naive CD4+ cells, long-lived donors had more of them and higher diversity.

Of note for this clonotype: Its antigen is not known. At one boundary the junction diverges from the germline segment, which might be a read error.

The chain recombines TRBV7-9 with TRBJ2-5; D ambiguous. The TCR originated in a woman between 55 and 75 years old in good health. Sample: blood. This CDR3 reads CASTLGILQETQYF. CDR3 sequence (DNA): TGTGCCAGCACCTTAGGCATACTTCAAGAGACCCAGTACTTC.